These T cell receptor beta chains were read from a single sample in a study of siplizumab effects on memory and regulatory T cells. The protocol was immunoSEQ multiplex PCR, while the TCRdb copy is restricted to in-frame clones and leaves out a portion. This sample has roughly 92,000 clones, with approximately 95% found just once. Sequenced: non-Treg CD4+ T cells sorted from blood. Every receptor here comes from a human donor in good health. The CDR3 runs from the conserved cysteine through the conserved F or W. Fields, in order: D gene, V gene, clone size, J gene, CDR3 protein, CDR3 DNA. A D gene is named only where the DNA matches it firmly. Expanded clones are given a class, and other clones once, few, many or no size at all.

NA	TRBV2	NA	TRBJ2-7	CASTGNSYEQYF	TGTGCCAGCACAGGGAATAGCTACGAGCAGTACTTC
NA	TRBV6-6	NA	TRBJ1-3	CASRAPSSGNTIYF	TGTGCCAGCAGGGCCCCAAGCTCTGGAAACACCATATATTTT
NA	TRBV30	NA	TRBJ1-3	CAWQGPPGNTIYF	TGTGCCTGGCAGGGTCCTCCTGGAAACACCATATATTTT
NA	TRBV5-6	NA	TRBJ2-2	CASSFQGNTGELFF	TGTGCCAGCAGCTTCCAGGGGAACACCGGGGAGCTGTTTTTT
NA	TRBV18	NA	TRBJ1-1	CASSPGGLGTEAFF	TGTGCCAGCTCACCGGGGGGGCTCGGCACTGAAGCTTTCTTT
NA	TRBV6-1	NA	TRBJ1-5	CASSGDGINQPQHF	TGTGCCAGCAGTGGGGACGGGATCAATCAGCCCCAGCATTTT
TRBD1	TRBV5-6	NA	TRBJ2-3	CASSSYRDRGPDTQYF	TGTGCCAGCAGCTCGTACCGGGACAGGGGCCCAGATACGCAGTATTTT
TRBD1	TRBV7-2	NA	TRBJ1-5	CASSFPGQGHNQPQHF	TGTGCCAGCAGCTTCCCGGGACAGGGGCATAATCAGCCCCAGCATTTT
NA	TRBV10-3	NA	TRBJ1-2	CAISDRAYGYTF	TGTGCCATCAGTGATCGGGCCTATGGCTACACCTTC
TRBD2	TRBV6-6	few	TRBJ2-5	CASKTSGGQETQYF	TGTGCCAGCAAAACTAGCGGGGGGCAAGAGACCCAGTACTTC
NA	TRBV19	NA	TRBJ1-2	CASSIKREAGGGYTF	TGTGCCAGTAGTATTAAGAGGGAAGCAGGTGGTGGCTACACCTTC
NA	TRBV6-1	NA	TRBJ1-1	CASSVRGQGIGDTEAFF	TGTGCCAGCAGTGTAAGAGGGCAGGGGATAGGAGACACTGAAGCTTTCTTT
TRBD2	TRBV4-2	NA	TRBJ2-5	CASSQEREGETQYF	TGTGCCAGCAGCCAGGAGCGGGAGGGGGAGACCCAGTACTTC
NA	TRBV10-1	few	TRBJ1-1	CASREAQVGQAFF	TGCGCCAGCAGAGAAGCCCAGGTGGGTCAAGCTTTCTTT
NA	TRBV2	NA	TRBJ2-7	CASSEGGGWGSYEQYF	TGTGCCAGCAGTGAAGGCGGGGGCTGGGGCTCCTACGAGCAGTACTTC
NA	TRBV5-1	NA	TRBJ2-5	CASSFGGSVYETQYF	TGCGCCAGCAGCTTCGGGGGCAGCGTTTACGAGACCCAGTACTTC
NA	TRBV7-8	once	TRBJ2-2	CASGGGELFF	TGTGCCAGCGGGGGCGGGGAGCTGTTTTTT
TRBD1	TRBV30	NA	TRBJ1-2	CAWTQGARHGYTF	TGTGCCTGGACCCAGGGGGCGAGGCATGGCTACACCTTC
TRBD2	TRBV5-1	NA	TRBJ2-1	CASSSSGGSYNEQFF	TGCGCCAGCAGCTCAAGCGGGGGGAGCTACAATGAGCAGTTCTTC
NA	TRBV9	once	TRBJ2-6	CASSPKGTSSGANVLTF	TGTGCCAGCAGCCCAAAGGGGACCTCCTCTGGGGCCAACGTCCTGACTTTC
NA	TRBV2	NA	TRBJ2-3	CASSDRAPSTDTQYF	TGTGCCAGCAGTGACAGGGCCCCTAGCACAGATACGCAGTATTTT
TRBD1	TRBV7-9	NA	TRBJ1-3	CASSQSGTGAYTIYF	TGTGCCAGCAGCCAGTCCGGGACAGGGGCGTACACCATATATTTT
NA	TRBV6-1	NA	TRBJ1-5	CASSESGGGNQPQHF	TGTGCCAGCAGTGAAAGCGGAGGGGGCAATCAGCCCCAGCATTTT
NA	TRBV4-1	NA	TRBJ2-7	CASTIQTGLYEQYF	TGCGCCAGCACCATCCAAACTGGGTTATACGAGCAGTACTTC
NA	TRBV9	NA	TRBJ1-1	CASSPREIDTEAFF	TGTGCCAGCAGCCCAAGGGAAATAGACACTGAAGCTTTCTTT
TRBD2	TRBV6-5	once	TRBJ2-3	CASSYSVLAGGNTQYF	TGTGCCAGCAGTTACTCGGTACTAGCGGGAGGAAATACGCAGTATTTT
NA	TRBV5-1	NA	TRBJ1-2	CASSLARGSGGYTF	TGCGCCAGCAGCTTGGCTAGGGGGTCCGGTGGCTACACCTTC
NA	TRBV6-1	NA	TRBJ2-4	CASRGRGNDIQYF	TGTGCCAGCAGGGGCAGGGGCAACGACATTCAGTACTTC
NA	TRBV30	NA	TRBJ1-6	CAWTVGNSPLHF	TGTGCCTGGACCGTTGGGAATTCACCCCTCCACTTT
NA	TRBV5-1	NA	TRBJ2-7	CASSSAGVRFDEQYF	TGCGCCAGCAGTTCCGCAGGGGTGAGGTTTGACGAGCAGTACTTC
NA	TRBV10-3	NA	TRBJ2-6	CATRAASGANVLTF	TGTGCCACCAGGGCCGCCTCTGGGGCCAACGTCCTGACTTTC
NA	TRBV15	NA	TRBJ2-1	CATSRKQGGEQFF	TGTGCCACCAGCAGGAAACAGGGAGGGGAGCAGTTCTTC
NA	TRBV28	NA	TRBJ2-3	CASSSQGLSDTQYF	TGTGCCAGCAGTTCCCAGGGGTTATCAGATACGCAGTATTTT
TRBD1	TRBV5-6	NA	TRBJ1-1	CASSSGTVMNTEAFF	TGTGCCAGCAGTTCCGGGACAGTGATGAACACTGAAGCTTTCTTT
TRBD2	TRBV6-1	NA	TRBJ2-1	CASKTSGSYNEQFF	TGTGCCAGCAAGACTAGCGGCTCCTACAATGAGCAGTTCTTC
NA	TRBV27	NA	TRBJ1-3	CASSLDRAGNTIYF	TGTGCCAGCAGTTTAGACAGAGCCGGAAACACCATATATTTT
TRBD2	TRBV30	NA	TRBJ2-3	CAWSFTSGVSTDTQYF	TGTGCCTGGAGTTTTACTAGCGGGGTGAGCACAGATACGCAGTATTTT
TRBD1	TRBV5-1	NA	TRBJ2-3	CASSSPPGQTTDTQYF	TGCGCCAGCAGCTCACCTCCGGGACAGACCACAGATACGCAGTATTTT
NA	TRBV10-3	NA	TRBJ2-3	CAISEGRGTDTQYF	TGTGCCATCAGTGAGGGCAGGGGCACAGATACGCAGTATTTT
NA	TRBV7-3	NA	TRBJ2-3	CASSLGGRGDTQYF	TGTGCCAGCAGCTTAGGGGGGCGAGGAGATACGCAGTATTTT
NA	TRBV7-6	NA	TRBJ1-1	CASRGGGTSTEAFF	TGTGCCAGCAGAGGAGGGGGGACTAGCACTGAAGCTTTCTTT
NA	TRBV6-5	NA	TRBJ1-5	CASSRRGSSNQPQHF	TGTGCCAGCAGCCGGCGGGGTTCTAGCAATCAGCCCCAGCATTTT
NA	TRBV5-5	NA	TRBJ2-1	CASSLDNEQFF	TGTGCCAGCAGCTTGGACAATGAGCAGTTCTTC
NA	TRBV5-5	NA	TRBJ2-3	CASSLVQGSGTQYF	TGTGCCAGCAGCTTGGTTCAGGGGAGCGGTACGCAGTATTTT
NA	TRBV5-6	once	TRBJ1-6	CASSLAGHKSSYNSPLHF	TGTGCCAGCAGCTTGGCAGGACACAAAAGCTCCTATAATTCACCCCTCCACTTT
TRBD1	TRBV6-1	NA	TRBJ1-5	CASRTAGGGQPQHF	TGTGCCAGCAGGACTGCAGGGGGCGGTCAGCCCCAGCATTTT